The 22 T cell receptor beta chains reported below all come from one sample, sequenced in a study of beta chain features in type 1 diabetes. Points from the study as a whole: TCRB CDR3s were moderately but significantly shorter in Type 1 diabetes patients in all four CD4+ subsets.

Expressed TCRB transcripts got sequenced, as all isolated RNA was reverse transcribed. Sequenced by immunoSEQ multiplex PCR; TCRdb stores in-frame clones only, minus some. Here the sample spans over 200,000 clones, roughly 11% being singletons. Their antigens remain unidentified. Sample: naive CD4+ T cells from blood. All receptors derive from a man in his thirties or forties with type 1 diabetes.

The rearrangement uses TRBV5-4 and TRBJ1-6; 10 bases align to TRBD1. Germline CDR1 is SGHNT and CDR2 is YYREEE (reference sequence). The CDR3 totals 15 residues. With 6 bases clipped from V and 7 bases from J, the junction kept 7 bases outside the gene matches. The CDR3 coding sequence is TGTGCCAGCACCAAGGGGGACAGGGGCAATTCACCCCTCCACTTT. This encodes CASTKGDRGNSPLHF.

This chain uses TRBV5-6 with TRBJ1-2; D perhaps matches TRBD1 (6 bases). This CDR3 is built from 13 residues. V lost 4 bases to trimming and J lost 2 bases, with 9 bases between them. CDR1 is SGHDT, CDR2 YYEEEE, per germline. The DNA for the CDR3 is TGTGCCAGCAGCCCAGGACAGAACTATGGCTACACCTTC. Translation gives CASSPGQNYGYTF. The complete variable domain, with remaining parts taken from reference TRBV5-6 and TRBJ1-2, reads DAGVTQSPTHLIKTRGQQVTLRCSPKSGHDTVSWYQQALGQGPQFIFQYYEEEERQRGNFPDRFSGHQFPNYSSELNVNALLLGDSALYLCASSPGQNYGYTFGSGTRLTVV.

The V call is TRBV28, the J call TRBJ2-7, with 7 bases identical to TRBD2. V shed 6 bases and J 1 base; nucleotides not matched to a gene: 6. Germline values: CDR1 MDHEN, CDR2 SYDVKM. The CDR3 covers 14 residues. The CDR3 DNA sequence: TGTGCCAGCAGGCGCGGGGGACCTTCCTACGAGCAGTACTTC. Protein: CASRRGGPSYEQYF.

The chain joins TRBV9 to TRBJ1-6; 7 bases line up with TRBD1. Germline CDR1 is SGDLS and CDR2 is YYNGEE. With 4 bases clipped from V and 7 bases from J, the junction kept 11 bases outside the gene matches. This CDR3 has 16 residues. CDR3 protein: CASSPQMDRTNSPLHF. The CDR3 DNA reads as TGTGCCAGCAGCCCCCAAATGGACAGGACCAATTCACCCCTCCACTTT.

This clone was seen only a few times. The J gene is TRBJ1-2, the V gene TRBV19; 10 nucleotides line up with TRBD1. This CDR3 has 14 residues. V dropped 5 bases and J dropped 8; count of bases not matched to a gene: 8. Germline CDR1 is LNHDA and CDR2 is SQIVND (reference sequence). The CDR3 DNA follows: TGTGCCAGTAGTGCGGGACAGGGGCCGTTCGGCTACACCTTC. This gives the protein CASSAGQGPFGYTF.

This clone has more than one count but fewer than ten. V gene TRBV29-1 combines with J gene TRBJ1-4; D is uncertain. The CDR3 runs to 14 residues. The germline V gene has CDR1 SQVTM and CDR2 ANQGSEA. Trimming cost V 0 bases and J 5 bases, with 10 bases left between them. The CDR3 DNA reads TGCAGCGTTGAAGAGTCGGAGGAGAATGAAAAACTGTTTTTT. This sequence encodes CSVEESEENEKLFF. The full variable domain, completed using reference TRBV29-1 and TRBJ1-4, is SAVISQKPSRDICQRGTSLTIQCQVDSQVTMMFWYRQQPGQSLTLIATANQGSEATYESGFVIDKFPISRPNLTFSTLTVSNMSPEDSSIYLCSVEESEENEKLFFGSGTQLSVL.

The gene calls are TRBV28 and TRBJ1-5, with 8 bases fitting TRBD1. CDR1 is MDHEN, CDR2 SYDVKM, per germline. With V trimmed by 7 bases and J by 5 bases, 7 bases remained unmatched. This CDR3 is built from 14 residues. In nucleotides, the CDR3 is TGTGCCAGCACTTCTGGACAGGGAGATCAGCCCCAGCATTTT. Encoded protein: CASTSGQGDQPQHF.

This clone was detected a few times. This rearrangement joins TRBV7-2 to TRBJ2-1; weak D call: TRBD2 (6 bases). The CDR3 runs to 13 residues. V was clipped by 4 bases and J by 8 bases, with 12 bases between them. The germline V gene has CDR1 SGHTA and CDR2 FQGNSA. CDR3 sequence (DNA): TGTGCCAGCAGCTACTATTGGGGGGATGAGCAGTTCTTC. It encodes CASSYYWGDEQFF. The whole variable domain, filled in from reference TRBV7-2 and TRBJ2-1, reads GAGVSQSPSNKVTEKGKDVELRCDPISGHTALYWYRQSLGQGLEFLIYFQGNSAPDKSGLPSDRFSAERTGGSVSTLTIQRTQQEDSAVYLCASSYYWGDEQFFGPGTRLTVL.

This chain connects TRBV7-9 to TRBJ1-1, with 8 bases that match TRBD1. The J segment lost 0 bases and the V segment lost 5 bases, leaving 8 bases of the junction unmatched. CDR3 length: 16 residues. The germline gives CDR1 SEHNR, CDR2 FQNEAQ (reference sequence). The CDR3 reads CASSGRQGLMNTEAFF. DNA of the CDR3: TGTGCCAGCAGCGGACGACAGGGGTTAATGAACACTGAAGCTTTCTTT. The full variable domain, its missing parts supplied by reference TRBV7-9 and TRBJ1-1, is DTGVSQNPRHKITKRGQNVTFRCDPISEHNRLYWYRQTLGQGPEFLTYFQNEAQLEKSRLLSDRFSAERPKGSFSTLEIQRTEQGDSAMYLCASSGRQGLMNTEAFFGQGTRLTVV.

The CDR3 is CASSSPQDRGLNTEAFF. The CDR3 region has the DNA TGTGCCAGCAGCAGTCCTCAGGACAGGGGGCTGAACACTGAAGCTTTCTTT. The chain employs TRBV5-4 and TRBJ1-1; 11 bases fit TRBD1. J was trimmed by 0 bases and V by 4 bases; bases with no gene match: 8. The CDR3 runs to 17 residues. Germline lookup yields CDR1 SGHNT and CDR2 YYREEE (reference sequence).

The chain carries TRBV5-1 and TRBJ2-3, with TRBD1 matching over 10 bases. V lost 7 bases, J lost 2 bases, and 10 bases stayed unmatched. The CDR3 has 16 residues. Germline lookup yields CDR1 SGHRS and CDR2 YFSETQ. CDR3 loop: CASARPGQGTTDTQYF. In DNA form, the CDR3 reads TGCGCCAGCGCCCGTCCGGGACAGGGGACCACAGATACGCAGTATTTT.

This clone was counted only a few times. The chain joins TRBV9 to TRBJ1-1; 10 nucleotides match TRBD1. Germline lookup yields CDR1 SGDLS and CDR2 YYNGEE. This CDR3 region has 14 residues. The V segment lost 4 bases and the J segment 9 bases; nucleotides outside the gene matches: 9. CDR3 bases: TGTGCCAGCAGCCGGGACGCGGGACAGGGGAAAGCTTTCTTT. Its translation: CASSRDAGQGKAFF.

V is TRBV28 and J is TRBJ1-2, with a possible D match to TRBD1 (6 bases). The germline CDR1 and CDR2 sequences are MDHEN and SYDVKM. V lost 5 bases, J lost 0 bases, and 25 bases lay in between. This CDR3 has 19 residues. In nucleotides, the CDR3 is TGTGCCAGCAGTCCTGGGATAGGCTATCAACACAGGGCTAACTATGGCTACACCTTC. Protein sequence: CASSPGIGYQHRANYGYTF.

At least ten counts were recorded for this clone. V gene TRBV29-1 combines with J gene TRBJ2-1, with D perhaps TRBD1 (5 bases). CDR3 length equals 10 residues. Looked up from germline, CDR1 is SQVTM and CDR2 is ANQGSEA. Trimming removed 7 bases from V and 8 bases from J, with 9 bases in between. The CDR3 here is CSAFRDEQFF. The CDR3 nucleotides are TGCAGCGCCTTCAGGGATGAGCAGTTCTTC.

The chain carries TRBV18 and TRBJ1-5; unclear D gene. Germline values: CDR1 KGHSH, CDR2 LQKENI. The CDR3 sequence is 13 residues long. The V end lost 6 bases, the J end lost 6 bases, and 12 bases lay between the germline ends. The CDR3 reads CASSTRGTQPQHF. The CDR3 DNA is TGTGCCAGCTCCACACGGGGTACTCAGCCCCAGCATTTT.

This clone was seen only a few times. The chain carries TRBV4-2 and TRBJ1-1; D possibly corresponds to TRBD1 (5 bases). The CDR3 contains 15 residues. Between the trimmed V and J ends, which lost 6 bases and 1 base, there was a span of 15 bases. Looked up from germline, CDR1 is LGHNA and CDR2 is YNFKEQ. The CDR3 region has the DNA TGTGCCAGCAGTCGCCCCTCGGGGGAGAACACTGAAGCTTTCTTT. Its protein product is CASSRPSGENTEAFF.

This clone came up a few times. The chain links TRBV2 to TRBJ2-7; 9 positions agree with TRBD1. This CDR3 region has 14 residues. Trimming at V came to 7 bases and at J to 4 bases, leaving 8 bases not matched to a gene. Germline values: CDR1 SNHLY, CDR2 FYNNEI. The CDR3 spells CASNAGTGRYEQYF. For the CDR3, the DNA is TGTGCCAGCAACGCCGGGACAGGGCGATACGAGCAGTACTTC.

This clone was seen only a few times. The V and J genes are TRBV19 and TRBJ2-4; D is possibly TRBD1 (5 bases). CDR1 and CDR2 from the germline V gene are LNHDA and SQIVND (reference sequence). The CDR3 runs to 14 residues. V was cut by 6 bases and J by 0 bases, with 9 bases left in between. The CDR3 coding sequence is TGTGCCAGTAGGATGGGGCCAGCCAAAAACATTCAGTACTTC. This gives the protein CASRMGPAKNIQYF.

This clone has only a few counts. The chain links TRBV7-8 to TRBJ2-7; D is unresolved. V lost 0 bases and J lost 3, with 12 bases in between. The germline gives CDR1 SGHVS, CDR2 FQNEAQ. The CDR3 consists of 15 residues. CDR3 bases: TGTGCCAGCAGCTTAGCTTTCCTTAAAAACTACGAGCAGTACTTC. Encoded protein: CASSLAFLKNYEQYF.

The chain links TRBV28 to TRBJ2-5; 8 bases agree with TRBD1. This CDR3 is 13 amino acids long. Losses at the gene ends were 4 bases for V and 7 bases for J; bases not matched to a gene: 5. Germline V CDR1 and CDR2: MDHEN, SYDVKM. Here the CDR3 reads CASSSTTGATQYF. CDR3 DNA sequence: TGTGCCAGCAGTTCTACGACAGGGGCGACCCAGTACTTC.

V is TRBV5-6 and J is TRBJ2-1, with 12 nucleotides matching TRBD2. Trimming took 4 bases from V and 7 from J; bases not matched to a gene: 6. There are 15 residues in the CDR3. Germline V gene lookup returns CDR1 SGHDT and CDR2 YYEEEE. CDR3 sequence reads: CASSTRLAGANEQFF. In nucleotides, the CDR3 is TGTGCCAGCAGCACAAGACTAGCGGGGGCTAATGAGCAGTTCTTC.

This clone was recorded a few times. V is TRBV14 and J is TRBJ2-1; the D gene is possibly TRBD1 (6 bases). V was cut by 1 base and J by 3 bases, with 19 bases left in between. The germline gives CDR1 SGHDN, CDR2 FVKESK. CDR3 length: 18 amino acids. The CDR3, as DNA: TGTGCCAGCAGCCAAGTCGTCACAAGCAGGGGCCACTACAATGAGCAGTTCTTC. Its protein product is CASSQVVTSRGHYNEQFF.